In this sample, the clone carrying this T cell receptor (beta chain) turned up a few times. Its antigen remains unidentified. TCRdb keeps only in-frame clones here, not all; method: immunoSEQ multiplex PCR. The table records about 33,000 clones, roughly nine tenths of them present only once. The germline V gene encodes CDR1 MGHRA and CDR2 YSYEKL. V trimming: 4 bases; J trimming: 3 bases; junction bases outside the gene matches: 5. This CDR3 has 15 amino acids. The data were obtained in a study of a mutant IDH1 vaccine in newly diagnosed glioma. Study summary: The sex distribution of treated patients was roughly 62% male and around 40% female, with a mean age of around 40 years. Previous treatment comprised radiotherapy, temozolomide, or both, mostly both.

Regarding time point: baseline, week 1 (first vaccination visit). Sample treatment: pre-vaccination baseline after standard-of-care therapy. Overall study findings and caveats: Most patients, approximately 93%, showed vaccine-induced immune responses. Pseudoprogression seemingly bore no relation to changes in top peripheral T cell clonotypes.

The sequence was obtained from a woman in her thirties or forties with glioma. Specimen: PBMCs, collected from a glioma patient treated with radiotherapy, temozolomide or both. This chain joins TRBV4-1 and TRBJ2-7, with TRBD1 matching over 11 bases. The DNA of the CDR3 is TGCGCCAGCAGCCGGGACAGGGGGTCCTTCTACGAGCAGTACTTC. Translated: CASSRDRGSFYEQYF.